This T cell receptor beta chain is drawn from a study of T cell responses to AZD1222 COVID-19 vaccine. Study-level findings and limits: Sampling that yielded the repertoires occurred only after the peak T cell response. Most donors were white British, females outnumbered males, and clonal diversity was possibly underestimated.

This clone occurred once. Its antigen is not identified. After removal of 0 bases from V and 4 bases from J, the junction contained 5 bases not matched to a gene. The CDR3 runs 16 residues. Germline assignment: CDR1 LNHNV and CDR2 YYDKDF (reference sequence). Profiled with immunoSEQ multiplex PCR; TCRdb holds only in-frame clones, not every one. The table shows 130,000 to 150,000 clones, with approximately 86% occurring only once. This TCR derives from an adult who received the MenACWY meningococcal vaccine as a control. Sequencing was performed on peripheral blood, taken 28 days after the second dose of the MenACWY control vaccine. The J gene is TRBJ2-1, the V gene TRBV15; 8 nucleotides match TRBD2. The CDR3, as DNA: TGTGCCACCAGCAGAGACCCGGTAGCGGGGTACAATGAGCAGTTCTTC. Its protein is CATSRDPVAGYNEQFF.